This T cell receptor (beta chain) derives from a study of T cell responses to AZD1222 COVID-19 vaccine. Study background: Analyses pooled second doses at about 4 or about 12 weeks.

The CDR3 length is 21 residues. Trimming cost V 4 bases and J 3 bases; bases outside gene matches: 24. The germline V gene has CDR1 KGHSH and CDR2 LQKENI. As concerns this clone: Its antigen is not identified.

TCRdb's copy holds only in-frame clones and misses some; the assay was immunoSEQ multiplex PCR. The sample includes 140,000 to 150,000 clones, around nine tenths seen only once; the top ten take less than 5.5%. Study-wide results and limits: It should be noted that donors were predominantly white British and more often female, and clonal diversity was possibly underestimated. Reportedly, nearly half the spike-specific TCRs target unmutated variant regions.

Source: peripheral blood, taken on day 0 of AZD1222 vaccination. The clonotype was recovered from an adult in good health. The chain has TRBV18 and TRBJ2-7, with 10 bases lining up with TRBD1. The CDR3 sequence: CASSRRSWEGTGVFVDYEQYF. As DNA, the CDR3 is TGTGCCAGCTCACGGAGGAGTTGGGAGGGGACAGGGGTTTTCGTCGACTACGAGCAGTACTTC. The variable domain in full, with the rest retrieved from reference TRBV18 and TRBJ2-7, is NAGVMQNPRHLVRRRGQEARLRCSPMKGHSHVYWYRQLPEEGLKFMVYLQKENIIDESGMPKERFSAEFPKEGPSILRIQQVVRGDSAAYFCASSRRSWEGTGVFVDYEQYFGPGTRLTVT.